What follows describes a single T cell receptor (beta chain). Its recognized antigen is unknown. The input lacks base qualities; no much larger clone sits a single base away. V ends up 3 bases short and J 5 bases short, with an unmatched junction base count of 7. The CDR3 measures 15 amino acids from cysteine to phenylalanine. Only the CDR3 portion is preserved as DNA: 45 bases, with reading frame beginning at the first base. CDR1 SGHRS and CDR2 YFSETQ were looked up in the germline V gene. A single peripheral blood draw of 90 to 150 mL on average was collected from each donor into heparinised tubes. Using a panel that included CD45RO, CCR7, CD25, CD127, CD95 and CD27, naive, central memory, regulatory and stem cell-like memory CD4+ T cells were sorted on a BD FACSAria II. Every sorted population had a purity above 98%. PBMCs were isolated right away by Lymphoprep density gradient centrifugation and were stained directly, without culture. So that batch effects would be minimized, each experiment stained and sorted samples in pairs, pairing one healthy donor with one patient.

This sample was taken from a study of beta chain features in type 1 diabetes (dated by TCRdb to 2016 to 2019). A note on the overall study: Mean age, gender distribution, total cell number and subset yield were not different between patients and healthy donors. A total of some 110 million sorted cells were examined across all samples, and the number of cells per subset was strongly correlated with RNA yield. The study compared the TCRB repertoires of sorted circulating CD4+ T cell subsets in recently diagnosed type 1 diabetes patients with those in matched healthy donors. Regulatory and stem cell-like memory subsets were obtained from only 8 patients and roughly 8 healthy donors, while naive and central memory subsets were obtained from all 30 or so donors. Overall study outcomes, separate from this receptor: At VDJ recombination sites, type 1 diabetes patients had fewer insertions and more deleted nucleotides, which implies abnormalities in thymic rearrangement. Because cDNA rather than genomic DNA was sequenced, highly expressing activated cells could have been over-represented, although no difference in activation and CD3 levels was found between groups. A moderate but significant shortening of TCRB CDR3 length was observed in type 1 diabetes patients in all four CD4+ subsets. PCR might favor shorter templates, but patient and control samples were amplified and corrected together, so any skew would affect both groups equally. Naive, central memory and regulatory TCRB repertoires appeared to be more similar among patients than among healthy donors. Only small numbers of individuals were included in the HLA sub-analyses, which left unresolved whether HLA type had any influence on TCRB rearrangement.

The High Capacity cDNA Reverse Transcription Kit was used to reverse transcribe all of the isolated RNA, meaning that expressed TCRB transcripts were what got sequenced. Naive, central memory and regulatory T cell samples underwent deep immunoSEQ sequencing, averaging about 3.57 million total reads per sample. Sorted cells were lysed in RLT buffer and RNA was extracted with DNase-treated RNeasy Micro or Mini kits, depending on cell number. To prevent cross-contamination, each cell subset was processed individually, whereas patient and healthy donor samples were processed jointly. The immunoSEQ multiplex PCR was used to amplify TCRB sequences from cDNA, yielding 87-bp fragments that span the CDR3 region. Sequencing of the amplicons was performed on the Illumina HiSeq platform. The source study handled its data this way. Synthetic template baselines were used to correct PCR bias computationally, reads within Hamming distance 2 were collapsed together, and singletons that could not be merged were discarded. Reads were aligned to IMGT to assign V, D and J genes, CDR3 length, and insertions or deletions at six rearrangement sites. Clonotype counts were normalized to sorted cell number within each subset before computing true diversity and Gini coefficients with the tcR R package. The overlap coefficient, calculated on TCRB nucleotide sequences, was used to quantify repertoire sharing. Out-of-frame TCRB sequences from naive cells were analyzed to stand in for the pre-selection repertoire. TCRdb holds this immuneACCESS table with in-frame rearrangements only. Some clones are missing; in checked studies, unresolved V genes explain under half, and the rest has no known cause. That table supplies the V and J calls and clone size; D and trimming were determined from the DNA. Counted in this sample were 350,000 to 400,000 clones; more than 12% of them appeared once. The ten largest clones represent approximately 0.019% of the sample.

Sample: naive CD4+ T cells from blood. Per the publication, the cell subset or site label means: true naive CD4+ T cells. The sequence came from a young woman in good health. Rearrangement joined TRBV5-1 to TRBJ1-5, and 8 junction bases match TRBD1. The DNA sequence reads TGCGCCAGCAGCTCCACAGGGGGGTGGGATCAGCCCCAGCATTTT. Translation gives CASSSTGGWDQPQHF.